This T cell receptor (beta chain) appears in the sequencing data of a study of blood T cells in healthy people across ages. Through a sample-barcoded 5' primer and a J-beta primer mix, a second PCR was run for roughly 6 to 12 cycles. MiXCR, run by TCRdb on the 5' RACE reads, gives a single entry per CDR3 protein. Of more than 1,400,000 distinct CDR3 sequences in the sample, 40% to 50% are singletons; the top ten hold around 8%. CDR3 length: 16 amino acids. Germline V gene sequence: CDR1 MNHEY, CDR2 SVGAGI. Trimming left V 8 bases short and J 7 bases short, with 26 bases between. This TCR came from a woman aged 18-35 years in good health. The J gene is TRBJ1-2, the V gene TRBV6-5; tentative D call: TRBD1 (5 bases). The sequencing sample was made of blood. CDR3 residues: CASGCNKFPVGGGYTF. CDR3 nucleotides: TGTGCCAGCGGTTGCAACAAGTTCCCCGTCGGGGGTGGCTACACCTTC.